The clone carrying this TCR beta chain was seen more than once but under ten times. The sample contains more than one DNA sequence encoding this CDR3. This record comes from a study of blood T cell repertoires in COVID-19. The wider study: COVID-19 samples from acute and convalescent phases originated in the United States, Italy and Spain.

TCRdb's table, derived via immunoSEQ multiplex PCR, lists solely in-frame clones and lacks some. This sample has roughly 300,000 clones, with around 90% found just once. V lost 0 bases to trimming and J lost 6 bases, with 6 bases between them. CDR1 and CDR2 (germline): LGHDT, YNNKEL (reference sequence). CDR3 length equals 14 residues. The source is a man in his late teens or twenties with active or convalescent COVID-19. The sequenced sample consisted of peripheral blood. V and J are TRBV3-1 (or the pseudogene TRBV3-2) and TRBJ1-6; D call uncertain. In DNA, the CDR3 is TGTGCCAGCAGCCAAGAGGGAGCTAATTCACCCCTCCACTTT. Amino acids: CASSQEGANSPLHF.